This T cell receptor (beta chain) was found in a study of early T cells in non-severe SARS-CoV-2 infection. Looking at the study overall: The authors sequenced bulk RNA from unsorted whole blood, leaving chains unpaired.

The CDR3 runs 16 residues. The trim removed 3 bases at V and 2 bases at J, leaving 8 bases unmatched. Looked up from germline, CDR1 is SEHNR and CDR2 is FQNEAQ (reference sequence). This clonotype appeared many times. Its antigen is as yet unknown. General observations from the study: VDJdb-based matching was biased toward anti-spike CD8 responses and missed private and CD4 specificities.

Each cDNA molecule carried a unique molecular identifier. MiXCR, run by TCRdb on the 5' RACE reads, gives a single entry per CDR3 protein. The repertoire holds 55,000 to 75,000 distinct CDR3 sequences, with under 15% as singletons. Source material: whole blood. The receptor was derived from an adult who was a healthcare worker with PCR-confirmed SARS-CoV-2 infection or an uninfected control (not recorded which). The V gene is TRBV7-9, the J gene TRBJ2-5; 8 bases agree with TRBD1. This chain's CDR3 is CASSFWDRRNQETQYF. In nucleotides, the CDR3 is TGTGCCAGCAGCTTCTGGGACAGGCGGAATCAAGAGACCCAGTACTTC.